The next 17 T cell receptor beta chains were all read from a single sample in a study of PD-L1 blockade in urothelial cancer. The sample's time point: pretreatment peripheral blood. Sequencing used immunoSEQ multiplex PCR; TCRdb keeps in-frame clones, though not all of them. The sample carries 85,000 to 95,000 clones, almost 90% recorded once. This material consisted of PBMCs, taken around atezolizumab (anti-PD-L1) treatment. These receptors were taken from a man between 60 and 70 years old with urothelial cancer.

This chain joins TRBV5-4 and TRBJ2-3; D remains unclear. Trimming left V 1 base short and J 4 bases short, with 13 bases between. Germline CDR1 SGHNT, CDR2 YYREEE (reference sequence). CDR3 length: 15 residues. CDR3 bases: TGTGCCAGCAGCTTGTCGCCTGATGAGGCAGATACGCAGTATTTT. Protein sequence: CASSLSPDEADTQYF.

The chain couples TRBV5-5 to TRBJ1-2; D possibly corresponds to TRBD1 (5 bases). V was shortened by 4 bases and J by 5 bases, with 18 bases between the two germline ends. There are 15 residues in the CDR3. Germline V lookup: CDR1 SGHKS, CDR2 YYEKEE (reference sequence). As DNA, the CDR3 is TGTGCCAGCAGCGGAGTTGGGGGGATTGGGTATGGCTACACCTTC. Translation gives CASSGVGGIGYGYTF. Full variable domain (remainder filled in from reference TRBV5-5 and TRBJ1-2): DAGVTQSPTHLIKTRGQQVTLRCSPISGHKSVSWYQQVLGQGPQFIFQYYEKEERGRGNFPDRFSARQFPNYSSELNVNALLLGDSALYLCASSGVGGIGYGYTFGSGTRLTVV.

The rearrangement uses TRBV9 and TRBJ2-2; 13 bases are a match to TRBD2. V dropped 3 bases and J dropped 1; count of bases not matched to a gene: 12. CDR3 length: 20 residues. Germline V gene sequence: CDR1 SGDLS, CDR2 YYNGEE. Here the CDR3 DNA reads TGTGCCAGCAGCGAGGGGGGACTAGCGGGGAGAGTTGGGAACACCGGGGAGCTGTTTTTT. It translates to CASSEGGLAGRVGNTGELFF.

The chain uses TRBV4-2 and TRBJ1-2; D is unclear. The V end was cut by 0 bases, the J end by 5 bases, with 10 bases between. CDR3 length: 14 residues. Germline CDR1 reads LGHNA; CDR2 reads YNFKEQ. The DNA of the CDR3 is TGTGCCAGCAGCCAAGAGGGCAGCCAGTATGGCTACACCTTC. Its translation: CASSQEGSQYGYTF.

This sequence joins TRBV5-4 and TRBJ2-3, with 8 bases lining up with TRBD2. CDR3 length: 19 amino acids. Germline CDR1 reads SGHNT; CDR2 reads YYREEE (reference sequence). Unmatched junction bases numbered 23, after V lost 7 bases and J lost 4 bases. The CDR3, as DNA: TGTGCCAGCGCGCGGGGGCCGGGAGGGCCCGGGCAGACGGCAGATACGCAGTATTTT. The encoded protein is CASARGPGGPGQTADTQYF.

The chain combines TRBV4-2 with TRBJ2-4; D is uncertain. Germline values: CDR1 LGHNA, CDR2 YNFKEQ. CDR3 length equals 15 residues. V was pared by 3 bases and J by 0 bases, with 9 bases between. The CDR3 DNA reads TGTGCCAGCAGCCACACAAATGTAGCCAAAAACATTCAGTACTTC. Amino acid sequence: CASSHTNVAKNIQYF.

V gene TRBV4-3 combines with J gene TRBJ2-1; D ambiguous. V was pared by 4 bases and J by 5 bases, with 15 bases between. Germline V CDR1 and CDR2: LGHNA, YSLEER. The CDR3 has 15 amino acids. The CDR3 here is CASSPALVQDNEQFF. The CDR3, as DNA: TGCGCCAGCAGCCCTGCCCTCGTTCAGGACAATGAGCAGTTCTTC.

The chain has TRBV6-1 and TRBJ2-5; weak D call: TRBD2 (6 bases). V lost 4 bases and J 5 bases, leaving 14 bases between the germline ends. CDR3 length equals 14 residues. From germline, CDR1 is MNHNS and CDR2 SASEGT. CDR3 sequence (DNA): TGTGCCAGCAGTGCCCCCTGGAGCGGGGAGACCCAGTACTTC. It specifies CASSAPWSGETQYF.

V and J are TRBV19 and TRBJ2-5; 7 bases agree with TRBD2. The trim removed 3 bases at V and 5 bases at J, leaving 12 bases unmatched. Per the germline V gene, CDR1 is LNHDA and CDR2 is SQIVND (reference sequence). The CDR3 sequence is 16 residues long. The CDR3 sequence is CASSIGSAGAGETQYF. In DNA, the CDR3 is TGTGCCAGTAGTATTGGGTCTGCGGGAGCGGGGGAGACCCAGTACTTC.

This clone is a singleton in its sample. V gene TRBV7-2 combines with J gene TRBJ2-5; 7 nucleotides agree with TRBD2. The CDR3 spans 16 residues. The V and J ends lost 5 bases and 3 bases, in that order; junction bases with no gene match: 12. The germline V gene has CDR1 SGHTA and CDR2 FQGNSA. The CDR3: CASSPSRRRGKETQYF. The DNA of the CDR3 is TGTGCCAGCAGCCCGTCAAGACGGCGGGGGAAAGAGACCCAGTACTTC.

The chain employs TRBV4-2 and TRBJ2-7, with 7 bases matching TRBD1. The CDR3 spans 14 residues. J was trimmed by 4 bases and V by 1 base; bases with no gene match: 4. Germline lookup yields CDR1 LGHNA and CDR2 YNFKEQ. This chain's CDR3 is CASSQGTGEYEQYF. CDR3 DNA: TGTGCCAGCAGCCAAGGGACAGGAGAATACGAGCAGTACTTC.

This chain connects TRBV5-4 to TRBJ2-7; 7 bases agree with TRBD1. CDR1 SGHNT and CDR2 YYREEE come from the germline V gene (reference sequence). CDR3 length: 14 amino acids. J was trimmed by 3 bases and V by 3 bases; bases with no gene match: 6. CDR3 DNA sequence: TGTGCCAGCAGCTCAGGACAGGCTGGCTACGAGCAGTACTTC. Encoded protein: CASSSGQAGYEQYF.

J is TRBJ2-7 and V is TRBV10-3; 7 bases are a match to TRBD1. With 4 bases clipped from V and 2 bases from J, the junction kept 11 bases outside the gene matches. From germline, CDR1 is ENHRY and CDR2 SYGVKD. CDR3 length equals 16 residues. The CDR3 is CAISAPGTVGTYEQYF. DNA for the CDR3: TGTGCCATCAGTGCCCCCGGGACAGTTGGAACCTACGAGCAGTACTTC.

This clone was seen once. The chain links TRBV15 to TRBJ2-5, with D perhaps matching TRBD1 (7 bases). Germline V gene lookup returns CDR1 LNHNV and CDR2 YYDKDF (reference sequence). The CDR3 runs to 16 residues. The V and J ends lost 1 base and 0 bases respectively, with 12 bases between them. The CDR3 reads CATSRVEGAYQETQYF. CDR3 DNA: TGTGCCACCAGCAGAGTGGAGGGGGCGTACCAAGAGACCCAGTACTTC.

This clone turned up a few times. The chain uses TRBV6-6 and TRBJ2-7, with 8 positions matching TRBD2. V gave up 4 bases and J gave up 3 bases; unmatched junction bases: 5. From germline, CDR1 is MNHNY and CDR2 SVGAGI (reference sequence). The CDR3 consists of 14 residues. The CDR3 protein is CASSSGGPIYEQYF. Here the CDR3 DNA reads TGTGCCAGCAGTTCGGGGGGGCCGATCTACGAGCAGTACTTC.

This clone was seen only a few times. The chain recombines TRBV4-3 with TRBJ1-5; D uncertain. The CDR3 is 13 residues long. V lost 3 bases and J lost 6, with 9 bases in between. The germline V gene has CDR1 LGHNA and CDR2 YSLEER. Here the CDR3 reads CASSQVQSQPQHF. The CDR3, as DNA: TGCGCCAGCAGCCAGGTACAGAGTCAGCCCCAGCATTTT.

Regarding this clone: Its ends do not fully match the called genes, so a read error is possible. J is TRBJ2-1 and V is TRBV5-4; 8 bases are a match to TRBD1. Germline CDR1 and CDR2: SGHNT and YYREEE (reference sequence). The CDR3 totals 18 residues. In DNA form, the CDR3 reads TGCGCCAGCAGCAAAAGTGACAGGGGCCACGTAAATAACAATGAGCAGTTCTTC. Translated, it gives CASSKSDRGHVNNNEQFF.